These 22 T cell receptor beta chains share one sample of origin, sequenced in a study of human T cells and chemical hapten exposure. Time point indicated: pre-sensitization, week 0. As to treatment: therapeutic diphenylcyclopropenone sensitization with weekly scalp DPC. TCRdb itself ran the RACE reads through MiXCR, one entry per CDR3 protein. The table shows under 300,000 distinct CDR3 sequences, with about 7.7% occurring only once. Source: whole blood, taken in connection with sensitization to the hapten diphenylcyclopropenone (DPC). Source of these receptors: a man younger than 35 with alopecia areata. Some clones in this sample may be carry-over from other donors' samples.

The rearrangement uses TRBV6-5 and TRBJ1-2, with TRBD1 matching 7 bases. The trim removed 4 bases at V and 0 bases at J, leaving 8 bases unmatched. CDR1 and CDR2 from the germline V gene are MNHEY and SVGAGI. The CDR3 length is 16 residues. In DNA, the CDR3 is TGTGCCAGCAGTTTTTCCGGGACAGCAGCTAACTATGGCTACACCTTC. This codes for CASSFSGTAANYGYTF.

This clonotype was detected a few times. This chain uses TRBV27 with TRBJ2-3; D ambiguous. The V gene's germline CDR1 is MNHEY and CDR2 SMNVEV (reference sequence). CDR3 size: 14 residues. V was shortened by 2 bases and J by 0 bases, with 6 bases between the two germline ends. The CDR3 sequence: CASSLTQSTDTQYF. The CDR3 DNA reads as TGTGCCAGCAGTTTAACACAAAGCACAGATACGCAGTATTTT.

This clonotype was detected many times. J is TRBJ1-2 and V is TRBV20-1; TRBD1 matches at 7 bases. With 6 bases clipped from V and 5 bases from J, the junction kept 9 bases outside the gene matches. The CDR3 contains 13 residues. From germline, CDR1 is DFQATT and CDR2 SNEGSKA (reference sequence). The DNA of the CDR3 is TGCAGTGCCCGAGGGGGCGCCCTTTATGGCTACACCTTC. Protein: CSARGGALYGYTF.

V and J are TRBV7-9 and TRBJ2-5; 8 nucleotides line up with TRBD2. Per the germline V gene, CDR1 is SEHNR and CDR2 is FQNEAQ (reference sequence). V dropped 2 bases and J dropped 6; count of bases not matched to a gene: 11. CDR3 size: 16 residues. Written as DNA, the CDR3 is TGTGCCAGCAGCTTAAATCCTGCGGGGGGCCGACAGACCCAGTACTTC. Translation: CASSLNPAGGRQTQYF.

Of note for this clonotype: At one end the junction does not follow the germline gene, possibly because of a read error. The V gene is TRBV20-1, the J gene TRBJ1-5; the D is unclear. This CDR3 has 16 residues. Germline V lookup: CDR1 DFQATT, CDR2 SNEGSKA (reference sequence). The CDR3 protein is CSAPRAGSYSNQSQHF. In nucleotides, the CDR3 is TGCAGTGCGCCGAGGGCCGGCAGTTATAGCAATCAGTCCCAGCATTTT.

The rearrangement uses TRBV2 and TRBJ2-7; D unclear. CDR3 size: 12 residues. The V gene's germline CDR1 is SNHLY and CDR2 FYNNEI. The V end was cut by 4 bases, the J end by 7 bases, with 11 bases between. For the CDR3, the DNA is TGTGCCAGCAGTGGCGATAGGCATGAGCAGTACGTC. Protein sequence: CASSGDRHEQYV.

Here the CDR3 reads CASQDRVYYEQYF. CDR3 bases: TGTGCCAGCCAGGACAGGGTCTACTACGAGCAGTACTTC. The genes are TRBV5-6 and TRBJ2-7, with 8 bases fitting TRBD1. This CDR3 has 13 residues. CDR1 is SGHDT and CDR2 is YYEEEE in the germline V gene. V shed 7 bases and J 3 bases; nucleotides not matched to a gene: 6.

Comments on this clonotype: This could be a read error, since a much larger clone is one nucleotide away. The chain carries TRBV28 and TRBJ1-2; D unclear. Germline values: CDR1 MDHEN, CDR2 SYDVKM. The CDR3 has 14 amino acids. The DNA for the CDR3 is TGTGCCAGCAGTTTATTTGGGGATACCTATGGCTTCACCTTC. This encodes CASSLFGDTYGFTF.

This clonotype was seen a few times. This chain joins TRBV18 and TRBJ1-6, with TRBD1 matching over 7 bases. V was pared by 7 bases and J by 5 bases, with 8 bases of the junction left unmatched. Per germline, CDR1 KGHSH and CDR2 LQKENI. The CDR3 totals 15 residues. As DNA, the CDR3 is TGTGCCAGCTTACGTGGGACAGTCCATAATTCACCCCTCCACTTT. Amino acids: CASLRGTVHNSPLHF.

This clonotype has at least ten counts. The V gene is TRBV3-1, the J gene TRBJ2-7; D is ambiguous. V shed 2 bases and J shed 0 bases, with 5 bases lying between them. Germline CDR1 LGHDT, CDR2 YNNKEL (reference sequence). The CDR3 contains 13 residues. The CDR3 spells CASSQMVSYEQYF. The CDR3, as DNA: TGTGCCAGCAGCCAAATGGTCTCCTACGAGCAGTACTTC.

V and J are TRBV6-5 and TRBJ2-7, with D tentatively TRBD1 (5 bases). Trimming pared 5 bases from V and 6 bases from J, leaving 14 bases between. Germline CDR1 MNHEY, CDR2 SVGAGI. This CDR3 has 13 residues. CDR3 bases: TGTGCCAGCAGTCCAGGGTTACGTGGCGAGCAGTACTTC. Translating it yields CASSPGLRGEQYF.

This clonotype was recorded at least ten times. V and J are TRBV5-1 and TRBJ2-3; 11 positions agree with TRBD2. Trimming cost V 4 bases and J 0 bases; bases outside gene matches: 4. The CDR3 spans 16 residues. Germline V CDR1 and CDR2: SGHRS, YFSETQ. The CDR3 region is CASSGTSGGSTDTQYF. DNA for the CDR3: TGCGCCAGCAGCGGAACTAGCGGGGGAAGCACAGATACGCAGTATTTT.

This clonotype was observed at least ten times. The chain has TRBV11-2 and TRBJ2-7, with D uncertain. The length of the CDR3 is 12 residues. Germline CDR1 and CDR2: SGHAT and FQNNGV. Trimming removed 1 base at V and 6 bases at J, with 7 bases between. Written as DNA, the CDR3 is TGTGCCAGCAGCTTAGTCGCAGCCGAGCAGTACTTC. This encodes CASSLVAAEQYF.

In its sample, this clonotype was seen a few times. The genes are TRBV12-3 or TRBV12-4 and TRBJ1-1, with a weak D call TRBD1 (5 bases). The CDR3 is made up of 14 amino acids. V lost 1 base and J lost 6, with 12 bases in between. CDR3 amino acids: CASSLGQITSEAFF. CDR3 in DNA: TGTGCCAGCAGTTTAGGACAGATAACCTCTGAAGCTTTCTTT.

Details on this clonotype: Given the absence of the conserved phenylalanine or tryptophan at the CDR3 end, a read error is likely. The rearrangement links TRBV20-1 to TRBJ2-3; TRBD2 matches 7 bases. Germline loops: CDR1 DFQATT, CDR2 SNEGSKA (reference sequence). This CDR3 has 14 amino acids. The junction had 10 bases not matched to a gene; V was cut back by 6 bases and J by 4 bases. This chain's CDR3 is CSAPVSGDPDTQYL. As DNA, the CDR3 is TGCAGTGCACCTGTAAGCGGGGACCCAGATACGCAGTATTTG.

There are many counts of this clonotype. CDR3 region: CASSPTGTSISTGELFF. CDR3 coding DNA: TGTGCCAGCAGCCCCACCGGGACTAGCATTAGTACCGGGGAGCTGTTTTTT. This chain joins TRBV3-1 and TRBJ2-2; 9 bases map to TRBD2. The germline gives CDR1 LGHDT, CDR2 YNNKEL (reference sequence). The CDR3 runs to 17 residues. Trimming took 4 bases from V and 5 from J; bases not matched to a gene: 11.

V and J are TRBV20-1 and TRBJ1-1, with 11 bases that match TRBD1. Trimming at V came to 4 bases and at J to 1 base, leaving 8 bases not matched to a gene. The CDR3 runs to 16 residues. The germline gives CDR1 DFQATT, CDR2 SNEGSKA (reference sequence). CDR3 amino acids: CSAKAGTGGRNTEAFF. Here the CDR3 DNA reads TGCAGTGCTAAGGCCGGGACAGGGGGGAGGAACACTGAAGCTTTCTTT.

V and J are TRBV5-1 and TRBJ2-7; D is unclear. This CDR3 contains 14 residues. Germline V gene data show CDR1 as SGHRS and CDR2 as YFSETQ. Between the trimmed V and J ends, which lost 0 bases and 3 bases, there was a span of 10 bases. CDR3 nucleotides: TGCGCCAGCAGCTTGGACTATTTGGGCTACGAGCAGTACTTC. This sequence encodes CASSLDYLGYEQYF.

The chain is built from TRBV27 and TRBJ1-1, with unresolved D. The CDR3 runs 13 residues. Trimming cost V 4 bases and J 1 base, with 7 bases left between them. Germline assignment: CDR1 MNHEY and CDR2 SMNVEV (reference sequence). CDR3 in amino acids: CASSSRENTEAFF. The CDR3 DNA follows: TGTGCCAGCAGTTCGAGGGAGAACACTGAAGCTTTCTTT.

This clonotype was detected a few times. The V gene is TRBV7-2, the J gene TRBJ1-2; tentative D call: TRBD1 (5 bases). The V end was cut by 11 bases, the J end by 0 bases, with 19 bases between. CDR1 is SGHTA and CDR2 is FQGNSA in the germline V gene. The CDR3 totals 15 residues. The CDR3 region has the DNA TGTGCCGGAAGAAATCGGGGGTTCCCTAACTATGGCTACACCTTC. Amino acid sequence: CAGRNRGFPNYGYTF.

V is TRBV6-5 and J is TRBJ2-1; 9 bases are shared with TRBD1. The V gene end was trimmed by 6 bases and the J gene end by 14 bases; junction bases not matched to a gene: 11. This CDR3 spans 13 amino acids. Germline V gene lookup returns CDR1 MNHEY and CDR2 SVGAGI. The CDR3 DNA follows: TGTGCCAGCAGCCTGAGTCATGGGGACAGGGAGTTCTTC. It codes for CASSLSHGDREFF.

This clonotype has just a few counts. The J gene is TRBJ2-1, the V gene TRBV6-2 or TRBV6-3; D is ambiguous. CDR3 size: 17 residues. The germline CDR1 and CDR2 sequences are MNHEY and SVGEGT. Trimming removed 2 bases at V and 0 bases at J, with 14 bases between. Written as DNA, the CDR3 is TGTGCCAGCAGTTACCCTCACGGGCGGAGCTCCTACAATGAGCAGTTCTTC. It codes for CASSYPHGRSSYNEQFF.